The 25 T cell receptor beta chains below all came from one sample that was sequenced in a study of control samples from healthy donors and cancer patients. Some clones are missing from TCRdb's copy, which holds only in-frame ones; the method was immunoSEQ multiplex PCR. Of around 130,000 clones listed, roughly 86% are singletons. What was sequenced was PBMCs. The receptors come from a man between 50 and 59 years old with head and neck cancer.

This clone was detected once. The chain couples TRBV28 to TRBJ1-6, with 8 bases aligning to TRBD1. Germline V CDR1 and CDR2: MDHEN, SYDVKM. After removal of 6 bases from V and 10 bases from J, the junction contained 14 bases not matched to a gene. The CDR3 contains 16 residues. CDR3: CASSRQQGGVESPLHF. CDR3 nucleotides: TGTGCCAGCAGCCGTCAACAGGGGGGAGTGGAATCACCCCTCCACTTT.

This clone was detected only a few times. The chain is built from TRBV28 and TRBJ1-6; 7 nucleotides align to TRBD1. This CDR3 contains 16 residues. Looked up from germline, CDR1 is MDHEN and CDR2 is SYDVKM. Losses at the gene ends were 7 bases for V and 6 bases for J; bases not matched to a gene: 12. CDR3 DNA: TGTGCCAGCACCGATCTTCCGGGACAGAGTAATTCACCCCTCCACTTT. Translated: CASTDLPGQSNSPLHF.

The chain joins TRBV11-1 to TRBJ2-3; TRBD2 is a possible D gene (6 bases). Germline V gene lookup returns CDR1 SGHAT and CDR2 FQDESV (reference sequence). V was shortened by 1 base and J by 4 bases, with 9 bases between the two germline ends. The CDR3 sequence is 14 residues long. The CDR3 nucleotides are TGTGCCAGCAGCTTAGAGCCGGGGGCAGATACGCAGTATTTT. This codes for CASSLEPGADTQYF.

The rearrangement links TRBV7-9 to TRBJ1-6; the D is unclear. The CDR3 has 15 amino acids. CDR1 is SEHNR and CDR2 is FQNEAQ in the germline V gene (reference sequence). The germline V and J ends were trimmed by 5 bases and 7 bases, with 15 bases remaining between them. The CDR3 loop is CASSADRTKNSPLHF. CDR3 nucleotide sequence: TGTGCCAGCAGCGCCGATAGGACCAAAAATTCACCCCTCCACTTT. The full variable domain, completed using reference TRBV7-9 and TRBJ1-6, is DTGVSQNPRHKITKRGQNVTFRCDPISEHNRLYWYRQTLGQGPEFLTYFQNEAQLEKSRLLSDRFSAERPKGSFSTLEIQRTEQGDSAMYLCASSADRTKNSPLHFGNGTRLTVT.

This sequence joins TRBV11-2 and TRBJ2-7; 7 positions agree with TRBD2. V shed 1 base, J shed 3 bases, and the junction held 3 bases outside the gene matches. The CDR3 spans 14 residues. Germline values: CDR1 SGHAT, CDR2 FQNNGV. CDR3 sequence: CASSLGGGGYEQYF. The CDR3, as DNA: TGTGCCAGCAGCTTAGGTGGCGGGGGCTACGAGCAGTACTTC.

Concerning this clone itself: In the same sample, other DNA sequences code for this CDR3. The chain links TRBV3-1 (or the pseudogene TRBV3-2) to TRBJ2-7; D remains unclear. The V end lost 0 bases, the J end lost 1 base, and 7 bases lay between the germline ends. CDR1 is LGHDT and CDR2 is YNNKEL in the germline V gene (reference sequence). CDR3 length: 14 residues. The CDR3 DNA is TGTGCCAGCAGCCAAGAGGGCGGATCCTACGAGCAGTACTTC. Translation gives CASSQEGGSYEQYF.

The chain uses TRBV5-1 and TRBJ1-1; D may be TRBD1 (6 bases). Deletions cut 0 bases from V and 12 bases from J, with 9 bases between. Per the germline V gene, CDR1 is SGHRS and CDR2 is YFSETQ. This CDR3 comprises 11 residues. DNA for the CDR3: TGCGCCAGCAGCTTGGCAGGGGTATCTTTCTTT. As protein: CASSLAGVSFF.

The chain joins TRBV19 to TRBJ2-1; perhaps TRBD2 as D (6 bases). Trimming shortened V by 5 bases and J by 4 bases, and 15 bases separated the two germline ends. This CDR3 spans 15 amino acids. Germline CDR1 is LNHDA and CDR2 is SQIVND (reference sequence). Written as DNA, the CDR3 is TGTGCCAGTAGTGGGTGGGAGGAGAGGTACAATGAGCAGTTCTTC. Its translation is CASSGWEERYNEQFF. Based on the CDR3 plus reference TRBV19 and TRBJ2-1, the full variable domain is DGGITQSPKYLFRKEGQNVTLSCEQNLNHDAMYWYRQDPGQGLRLIYYSQIVNDFQKGDIAEGYSVSREKKESFPLTVTSAQKNPTAFYLCASSGWEERYNEQFFGPGTRLTVL.

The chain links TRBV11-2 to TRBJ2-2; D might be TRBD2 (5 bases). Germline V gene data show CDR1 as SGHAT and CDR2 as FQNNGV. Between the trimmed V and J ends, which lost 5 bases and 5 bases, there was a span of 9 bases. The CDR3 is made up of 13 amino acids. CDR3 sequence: CASSPRLTGELFF. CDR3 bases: TGTGCCAGCAGCCCGAGACTAACCGGGGAGCTGTTTTTT.

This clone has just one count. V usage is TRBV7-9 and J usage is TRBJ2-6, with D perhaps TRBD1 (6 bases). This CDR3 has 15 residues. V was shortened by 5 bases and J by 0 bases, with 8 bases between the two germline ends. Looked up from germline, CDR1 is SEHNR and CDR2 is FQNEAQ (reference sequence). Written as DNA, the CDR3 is TGTGCCAGCAGCCGACAGGTCTCTGGGGCCAACGTCCTGACTTTC. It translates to CASSRQVSGANVLTF.

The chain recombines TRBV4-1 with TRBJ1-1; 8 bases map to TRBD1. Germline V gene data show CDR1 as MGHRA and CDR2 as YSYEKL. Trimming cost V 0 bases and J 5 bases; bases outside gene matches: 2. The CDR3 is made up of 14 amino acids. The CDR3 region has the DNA TGCGCCAGCAGCCAAGACAGGGGGCAAACTGAAGCTTTCTTT. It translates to CASSQDRGQTEAFF.

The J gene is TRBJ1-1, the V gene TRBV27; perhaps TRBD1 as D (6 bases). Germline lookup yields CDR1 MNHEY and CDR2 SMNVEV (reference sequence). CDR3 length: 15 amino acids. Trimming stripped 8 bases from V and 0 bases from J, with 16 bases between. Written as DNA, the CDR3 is TGTGCCAGCGCTATAACAGGGAACATGAACACTGAAGCTTTCTTT. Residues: CASAITGNMNTEAFF.

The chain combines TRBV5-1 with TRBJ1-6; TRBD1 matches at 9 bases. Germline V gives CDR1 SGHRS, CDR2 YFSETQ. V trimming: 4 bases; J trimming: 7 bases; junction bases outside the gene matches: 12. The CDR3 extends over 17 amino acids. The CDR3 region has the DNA TGCGCCAGCAGCCCCTTGTGGGGACAGGGCCGGAATTCACCCCTCCACTTT. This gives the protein CASSPLWGQGRNSPLHF.

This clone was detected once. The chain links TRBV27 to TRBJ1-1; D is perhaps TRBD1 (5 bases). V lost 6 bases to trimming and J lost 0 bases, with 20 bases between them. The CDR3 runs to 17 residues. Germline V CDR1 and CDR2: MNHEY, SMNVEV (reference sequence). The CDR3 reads CASRGSGTAILNTEAFF. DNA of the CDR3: TGTGCCAGCAGGGGATCCGGGACGGCGATTTTGAACACTGAAGCTTTCTTT.

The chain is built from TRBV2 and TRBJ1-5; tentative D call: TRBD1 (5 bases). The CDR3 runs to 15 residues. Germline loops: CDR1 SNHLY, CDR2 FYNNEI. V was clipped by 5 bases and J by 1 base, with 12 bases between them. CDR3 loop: CASSTGFASNQPQHF. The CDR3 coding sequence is TGTGCCAGCAGTACAGGCTTTGCGAGCAATCAGCCCCAGCATTTT.

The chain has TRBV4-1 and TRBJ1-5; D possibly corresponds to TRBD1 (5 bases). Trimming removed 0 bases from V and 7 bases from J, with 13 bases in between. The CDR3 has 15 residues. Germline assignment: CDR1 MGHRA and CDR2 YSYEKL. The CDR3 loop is CASSQDRGAGQPQHF. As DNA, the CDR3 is TGCGCCAGCAGCCAAGATAGAGGCGCAGGGCAGCCCCAGCATTTT.

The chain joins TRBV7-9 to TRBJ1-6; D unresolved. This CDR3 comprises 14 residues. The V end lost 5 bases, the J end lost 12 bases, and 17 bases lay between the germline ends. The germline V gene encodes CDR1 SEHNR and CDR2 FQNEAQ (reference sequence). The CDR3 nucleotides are TGTGCCAGCAGCCCAATAGAGATCAGAGTACCCCTCCACTTT. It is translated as CASSPIEIRVPLHF.

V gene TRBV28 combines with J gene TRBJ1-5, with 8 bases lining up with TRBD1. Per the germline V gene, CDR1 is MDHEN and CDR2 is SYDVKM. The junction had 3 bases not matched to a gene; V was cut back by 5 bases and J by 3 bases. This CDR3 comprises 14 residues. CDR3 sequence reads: CASSRTGSNQPQHF. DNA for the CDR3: TGTGCCAGCAGTCGGACAGGGTCCAATCAGCCCCAGCATTTT.

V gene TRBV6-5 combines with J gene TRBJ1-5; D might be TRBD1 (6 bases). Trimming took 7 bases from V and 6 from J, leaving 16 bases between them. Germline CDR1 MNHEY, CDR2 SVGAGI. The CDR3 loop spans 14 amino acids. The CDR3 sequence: CASTLQGTSQPQHF. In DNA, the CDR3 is TGTGCCAGCACCCTCCAGGGGACGAGTCAGCCCCAGCATTTT.

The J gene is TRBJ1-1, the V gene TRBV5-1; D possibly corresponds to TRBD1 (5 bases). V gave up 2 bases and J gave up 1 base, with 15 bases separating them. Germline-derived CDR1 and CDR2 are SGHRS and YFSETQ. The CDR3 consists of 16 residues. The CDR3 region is CASSFNGLTGNTEAFF. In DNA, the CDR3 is TGCGCCAGCAGCTTTAACGGATTAACAGGGAACACTGAAGCTTTCTTT.

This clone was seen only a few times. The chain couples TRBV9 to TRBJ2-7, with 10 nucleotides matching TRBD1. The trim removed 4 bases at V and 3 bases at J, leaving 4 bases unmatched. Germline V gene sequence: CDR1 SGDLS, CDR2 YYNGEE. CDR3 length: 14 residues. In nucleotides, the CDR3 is TGTGCCAGCAGCCCTGGGACAGGGGTCTACGAGCAGTACTTC. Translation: CASSPGTGVYEQYF.

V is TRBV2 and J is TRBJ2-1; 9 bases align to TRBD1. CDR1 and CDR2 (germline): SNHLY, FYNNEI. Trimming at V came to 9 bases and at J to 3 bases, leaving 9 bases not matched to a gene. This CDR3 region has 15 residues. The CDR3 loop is CASSPGQGYYNEQFF. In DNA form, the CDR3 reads TGTGCCAGTTCCCCGGGACAGGGTTACTACAATGAGCAGTTCTTC.

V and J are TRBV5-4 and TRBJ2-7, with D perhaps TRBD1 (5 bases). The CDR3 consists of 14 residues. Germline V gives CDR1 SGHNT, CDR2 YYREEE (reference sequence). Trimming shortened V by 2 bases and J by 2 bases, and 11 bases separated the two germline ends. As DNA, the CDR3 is TGTGCCAGCAGCTTCGGGCAGGGAACCTACGAGCAGTACTTC. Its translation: CASSFGQGTYEQYF.

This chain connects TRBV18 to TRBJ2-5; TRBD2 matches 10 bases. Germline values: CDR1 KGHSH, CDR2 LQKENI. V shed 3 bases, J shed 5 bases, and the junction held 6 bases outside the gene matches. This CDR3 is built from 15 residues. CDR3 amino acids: CASSPLSGRQETQYF. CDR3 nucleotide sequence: TGTGCCAGCTCACCTCTTAGCGGGAGGCAGGAGACCCAGTACTTC.

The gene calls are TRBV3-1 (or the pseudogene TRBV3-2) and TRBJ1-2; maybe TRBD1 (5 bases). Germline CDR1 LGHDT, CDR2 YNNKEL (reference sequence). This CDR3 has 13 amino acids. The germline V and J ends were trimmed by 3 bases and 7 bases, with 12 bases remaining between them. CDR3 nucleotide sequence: TGTGCCAGCAGCCAGACTACCGGGGGTGGCTACACCTTC. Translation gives CASSQTTGGGYTF.